Listed here are 29 T cell receptor beta chains from one sample, sequenced in a study of cytomegalovirus exposure and HLA in healthy donors. The PCR employed 60 Vbeta primers together with 13 Jbeta primers. Assay: immunoSEQ multiplex PCR; the TCRdb copy retains only in-frame clones and omits some. This sample has 150,000 or so clones, with more than 65% found just once. The sequenced material came from PBMCs. The receptor source for this set is a male donor in good health and CMV-seronegative.

This clone was seen a few times. The CDR3 reads CSAKQGEDTEAFF. The CDR3 DNA follows: TGCAGCGCTAAGCAGGGCGAGGACACTGAAGCTTTCTTT. The chain has TRBV29-1 and TRBJ1-1; a weak D match, TRBD1 (5 bases). Germline lookup yields CDR1 SQVTM and CDR2 ANQGSEA. The CDR3 spans 13 residues. Trimming pared 7 bases from V and 3 bases from J, leaving 15 bases between.

The V call is TRBV5-6, the J call TRBJ1-5, with a possible D match to TRBD1 (6 bases). Between the trimmed V and J ends, which lost 0 bases and 5 bases, there was a span of 15 bases. The CDR3 loop spans 16 amino acids. In germline, CDR1 is SGHDT, CDR2 YYEEEE. The DNA of the CDR3 is TGTGCCAGCAGCTTGGGGACAGCCAAACTCCATCAGCCCCAGCATTTT. It encodes CASSLGTAKLHQPQHF.

The chain joins TRBV5-6 to TRBJ1-1; D call uncertain. This CDR3 is built from 13 residues. From germline, CDR1 is SGHDT and CDR2 YYEEEE. The V end was cut by 4 bases, the J end by 3 bases, with 10 bases between. The CDR3 sequence: CASSLPRDTEAFF. As DNA, the CDR3 is TGTGCCAGCAGCCTCCCCCGGGACACTGAAGCTTTCTTT.

A single count supports this clone. CDR3 region: CASGHSYEQYF. The CDR3 nucleotides read TGTGCCTCAGGGCACTCCTACGAGCAGTACTTC. The chain recombines TRBV7-8 with TRBJ2-7; a possible D gene is TRBD1 (5 bases). Germline CDR1 and CDR2: SGHVS and FQNEAQ. The CDR3 is 11 residues long. V was cut by 11 bases and J by 0 bases, with 8 bases left in between.

The chain employs TRBV27 and TRBJ1-2; D is perhaps TRBD1 (5 bases). The CDR3 is 15 residues long. CDR1 is MNHEY and CDR2 is SMNVEV in the germline V gene (reference sequence). Trimming shortened V by 6 bases and J by 3 bases, and 17 bases separated the two germline ends. CDR3: CASSDRVGTYYGYTF. CDR3 DNA sequence: TGTGCCAGCAGCGACAGAGTAGGAACCTACTATGGCTACACCTTC.

V and J are TRBV9 and TRBJ1-1; D is unresolved. The length of the CDR3 is 13 residues. Germline V gene lookup returns CDR1 SGDLS and CDR2 YYNGEE. V gave up 0 bases and J gave up 5 bases, with 8 bases separating them. In DNA form, the CDR3 reads TGTGCCAGCAGCGTAGATCGGGAGACTGAAGCTTTCTTT. This gives the protein CASSVDRETEAFF.

The CDR3 is CASGGRGGDYGYTF. The DNA for the CDR3 is TGTGCCAGCGGGGGCCGCGGGGGAGACTATGGCTACACCTTC. The V gene is TRBV19, the J gene TRBJ1-2, with D possibly being TRBD1 (6 bases). The CDR3 contains 14 residues. V lost 9 bases to trimming and J lost 3 bases, with 17 bases between them. From germline, CDR1 is LNHDA and CDR2 SQIVND (reference sequence).

CDR3 nucleotides: TGTGCCAGCAGCGGCGGGACAGCATCTAGCTCCTACGAGCAGTACTTC. This sequence encodes CASSGGTASSSYEQYF. The chain has TRBV5-6 and TRBJ2-7, with D possibly TRBD1 on 7 matching bases. CDR3 size: 16 residues. Germline CDR1 and CDR2: SGHDT and YYEEEE. Trimming took 4 bases from V and 0 from J, leaving 17 bases between them. Using reference TRBV5-6 and TRBJ2-7 for the parts outside the CDR3, the full variable domain is DAGVTQSPTHLIKTRGQQVTLRCSPKSGHDTVSWYQQALGQGPQFIFQYYEEEERQRGNFPDRFSGHQFPNYSSELNVNALLLGDSALYLCASSGGTASSSYEQYFGPGTRLTVT.

This chain links TRBV28 with TRBJ2-2, with 12 bases aligning to TRBD2. CDR3 length equals 19 residues. Germline CDR1 and CDR2: MDHEN and SYDVKM. The J segment lost 1 base and the V segment lost 1 base, leaving 7 bases of the junction unmatched. CDR3 DNA: TGTGCCAGCAGTTTATTTCCTAGCGGGAGGGATGTGAACACCGGGGAGCTGTTTTTT. It yields the protein CASSLFPSGRDVNTGELFF.

This chain links TRBV2 with TRBJ2-7; maybe TRBD2 (5 bases). In germline, CDR1 is SNHLY, CDR2 FYNNEI. Trimming took off 6 bases at V and 2 bases at J, with 8 bases between the two ends. The CDR3 sequence is 12 residues long. The chain's CDR3 is CASRDSPYEQYF. In DNA form, the CDR3 reads TGTGCCAGCAGGGACTCCCCCTACGAGCAGTACTTC.

The CDR3 nucleotides read TGTGCCAGCAGTTTACCCCCCCCGGCTGAAGCTTTCTTT. Amino acid sequence: CASSLPPPAEAFF. The chain employs TRBV28 and TRBJ1-1, with D unresolved. V lost 2 bases and J 6 bases, leaving 10 bases between the germline ends. The CDR3 runs 13 residues. Germline V lookup: CDR1 MDHEN, CDR2 SYDVKM.

This chain uses TRBV19 with TRBJ2-1, with 10 bases identical to TRBD2. The ends lost 7 bases at V and 8 bases at J; junction bases unmatched: 14. This CDR3 spans 16 amino acids. Per germline, CDR1 LNHDA and CDR2 SQIVND (reference sequence). The CDR3, as DNA: TGTGCCAGTAACGGGGCGTGGCTAGCGGGGGTTGATGAGCAGTTCTTC. As protein: CASNGAWLAGVDEQFF.

Details on this clone: Germline is not matched at one junction end, which may reflect a read error. The chain couples TRBV10-2 to TRBJ2-3; possible D gene TRBD2, 6 bases. The CDR3 is 12 residues long. Germline CDR1 WSHSY, CDR2 SAAADI. The CDR3 is CASTESGLPASF. CDR3 coding DNA: TGCGCCAGCACCGAGAGCGGGCTCCCCGCATCTTTT.

This sequence joins TRBV19 and TRBJ1-5; D unresolved. CDR3 length: 12 amino acids. V lost 6 bases, J lost 1 base, and 4 bases lay in between. Looked up from germline, CDR1 is LNHDA and CDR2 is SQIVND (reference sequence). In DNA, the CDR3 is TGTGCCAGTAGATCAAGCAATCAGCCCCAGCATTTT. Its translation: CASRSSNQPQHF.

This rearrangement joins TRBV27 to TRBJ2-2, with D perhaps TRBD1 (7 bases). CDR1 is MNHEY, CDR2 SMNVEV, per germline (reference sequence). V was trimmed by 2 bases and J by 2 bases, leaving 21 bases between them. This CDR3 is built from 19 residues. Here the CDR3 reads CASSLKLAKGQLNTGELFF. The DNA for the CDR3 is TGTGCCAGCAGTTTAAAGCTAGCGAAGGGACAGCTAAACACCGGGGAGCTGTTTTTT.

This clone was found once. The chain joins TRBV5-1 to TRBJ1-2; possible D gene TRBD1, 6 bases. Germline-derived CDR1 and CDR2 are SGHRS and YFSETQ. Trimming took 4 bases from V and 8 from J, leaving 18 bases between them. The CDR3 runs 14 residues. The CDR3: CASSRGGQEEGYTF. CDR3 nucleotide sequence: TGCGCCAGCAGCCGGGGGGGGCAGGAGGAAGGCTACACCTTC.

This chain uses TRBV7-2 with TRBJ1-2, with D possibly matching TRBD1 (6 bases). Trimming removed 2 bases from V and 1 base from J, with 11 bases in between. There are 15 residues in the CDR3. Per the germline V gene, CDR1 is SGHTA and CDR2 is FQGNSA. CDR3 bases: TGTGCCAGCAGCTTAAGGGCAGGGGTTAACTATGGCTACACCTTC. This codes for CASSLRAGVNYGYTF.

The chain combines TRBV18 with TRBJ2-5, with a weak D call TRBD1 (5 bases). Looked up from germline, CDR1 is KGHSH and CDR2 is LQKENI. This CDR3 has 13 amino acids. Trimming cost V 2 bases and J 9 bases, with 13 bases left between them. In DNA form, the CDR3 reads TGTGCCAGCTCACCAGGGGCAGCCGAGGCCCAGTACTTC. It encodes CASSPGAAEAQYF. The complete variable domain, with remaining parts taken from reference TRBV18 and TRBJ2-5, reads NAGVMQNPRHLVRRRGQEARLRCSPMKGHSHVYWYRQLPEEGLKFMVYLQKENIIDESGMPKERFSAEFPKEGPSILRIQQVVRGDSAAYFCASSPGAAEAQYFGPGTRLLVL.

The chain links TRBV5-4 to TRBJ2-7; D is unclear. The V end lost 0 bases, the J end lost 7 bases, and 11 bases lay between the germline ends. The CDR3 totals 13 residues. Germline CDR1 SGHNT, CDR2 YYREEE (reference sequence). The chain's CDR3 is CASSLEPSREQYF. The CDR3, as DNA: TGTGCCAGCAGCTTGGAGCCGAGCAGGGAGCAGTACTTC.

This clone has a handful of counts. The chain recombines TRBV29-1 with TRBJ2-6; 9 bases line up with TRBD1. The germline CDR1 and CDR2 sequences are SQVTM and ANQGSEA. The V and J ends lost 1 base and 1 base, in that order; junction bases with no gene match: 8. The CDR3 is 18 amino acids. CDR3 DNA sequence: TGCAGCGTTGAAGTGAGGGACAGGGAATCTTCTGGGGCCAACGTCCTGACTTTC. Its protein product is CSVEVRDRESSGANVLTF.

This clone has only one observation. The chain couples TRBV30 to TRBJ2-5; D not certain. Germline loops: CDR1 GTSNPN, CDR2 SVGIG (reference sequence). CDR3 size: 12 residues. V was clipped by 4 bases and J by 5 bases, with 11 bases between them. CDR3 residues: CAWKRPRETQYF. The CDR3 nucleotides read TGTGCCTGGAAGCGACCTCGGGAGACCCAGTACTTC.

The chain combines TRBV15 with TRBJ1-2; D not resolved. This CDR3 spans 15 amino acids. V shed 4 bases and J shed 2 bases, with 14 bases lying between them. CDR1 is LNHNV, CDR2 YYDKDF, per germline (reference sequence). CDR3 sequence reads: CATSTGRGSNYGYTF. CDR3 DNA: TGTGCCACCAGCACTGGGCGCGGGTCCAACTATGGCTACACCTTC.

This clone was picked up a small number of times. The J gene is TRBJ1-1, the V gene TRBV7-2; D is ambiguous. V lost 5 bases and J lost 1, with 14 bases in between. CDR3 length equals 15 residues. Per germline, CDR1 SGHTA and CDR2 FQGNSA. The CDR3 loop is CASSGGLGKNTEAFF. As DNA, the CDR3 is TGTGCCAGCAGCGGAGGACTGGGAAAGAACACTGAAGCTTTCTTT.

The genes are TRBV15 and TRBJ1-2; 9 nucleotides line up with TRBD1. Germline-derived CDR1 and CDR2 are LNHNV and YYDKDF (reference sequence). Trimming at V came to 4 bases and at J to 0 bases, leaving 15 bases not matched to a gene. The CDR3 has 19 residues. The CDR3 spells CATSTDHRTGDHANYGYTF. For the CDR3, the DNA is TGTGCCACCAGCACCGATCATCGGACAGGGGATCATGCTAACTATGGCTACACCTTC.

The sample holds one count of this clone. The chain couples TRBV6-1 to TRBJ2-2; 10 nucleotides match TRBD1. Trimming at V came to 10 bases and at J to 7 bases, leaving 6 bases not matched to a gene. The length of the CDR3 is 13 residues. Germline assignment: CDR1 MNHNS and CDR2 SASEGT. This chain's CDR3 is CAMRQGAVGELFF. In DNA form, the CDR3 reads TGTGCCATGAGACAGGGGGCTGTCGGGGAGCTGTTTTTT.

This clone was counted between two and nine times. V gene TRBV28 combines with J gene TRBJ1-2; TRBD1 is a possible D gene (6 bases). The germline V and J ends were trimmed by 3 bases and 2 bases, with 7 bases remaining between them. Looked up from germline, CDR1 is MDHEN and CDR2 is SYDVKM. The CDR3 runs 13 residues. The CDR3 loop is CASSFQGNYGYTF. CDR3 nucleotide sequence: TGTGCCAGCAGTTTTCAGGGGAACTATGGCTACACCTTC.

The chain joins TRBV19 to TRBJ2-3; TRBD2 aligns across 7 bases. This CDR3 is built from 16 residues. V lost 4 bases, J lost 0 bases, and 7 bases stayed unmatched. CDR1 is LNHDA, CDR2 SQIVND, per germline (reference sequence). The chain's CDR3 is CASSKYAGVSTDTQYF. CDR3 nucleotide sequence: TGTGCCAGTAGTAAATACGCGGGGGTGAGCACAGATACGCAGTATTTT. Looking up the rest from reference TRBV19 and TRBJ2-3 gives the full variable domain: DGGITQSPKYLFRKEGQNVTLSCEQNLNHDAMYWYRQDPGQGLRLIYYSQIVNDFQKGDIAEGYSVSREKKESFPLTVTSAQKNPTAFYLCASSKYAGVSTDTQYFGPGTRLTVL.

The V call is TRBV2, the J call TRBJ2-5; 7 bases are shared with TRBD1. The CDR3 spans 15 residues. Germline assignment: CDR1 SNHLY and CDR2 FYNNEI. The ends lost 6 bases at V and 2 bases at J; junction bases unmatched: 9. CDR3: CASRGSRTGQETQYF. The CDR3 DNA sequence: TGTGCCAGCAGGGGTTCCAGGACAGGACAAGAGACCCAGTACTTC.

The rearrangement joins TRBV6-4 to TRBJ1-2; D possibly corresponds to TRBD1 (6 bases). Germline V gene data show CDR1 as MRHNA and CDR2 as SNTAGT. The CDR3 length is 13 residues. The V gene lost 2 bases and the J gene lost 9 bases, with 13 bases spanning the gap. The CDR3 DNA is TGTGCCAGCAGTGACATCGGGACACGGAGCTACACCTTC. The encoded protein is CASSDIGTRSYTF.